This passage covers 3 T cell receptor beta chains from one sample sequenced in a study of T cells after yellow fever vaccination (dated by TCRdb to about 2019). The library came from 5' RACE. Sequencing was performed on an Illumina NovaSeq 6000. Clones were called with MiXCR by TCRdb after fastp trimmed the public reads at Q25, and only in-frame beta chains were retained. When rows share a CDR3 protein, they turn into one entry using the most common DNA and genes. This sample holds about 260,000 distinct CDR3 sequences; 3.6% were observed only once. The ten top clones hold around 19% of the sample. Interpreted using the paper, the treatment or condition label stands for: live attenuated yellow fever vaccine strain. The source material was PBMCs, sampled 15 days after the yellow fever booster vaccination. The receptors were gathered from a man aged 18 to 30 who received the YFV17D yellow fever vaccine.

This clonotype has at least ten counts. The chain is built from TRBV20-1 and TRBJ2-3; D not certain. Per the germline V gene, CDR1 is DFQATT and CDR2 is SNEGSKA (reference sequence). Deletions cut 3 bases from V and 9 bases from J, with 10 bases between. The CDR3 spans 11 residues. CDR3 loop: CSASGGATQYF. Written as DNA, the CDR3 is TGCAGTGCTAGCGGCGGCGCCACGCAGTATTTT.

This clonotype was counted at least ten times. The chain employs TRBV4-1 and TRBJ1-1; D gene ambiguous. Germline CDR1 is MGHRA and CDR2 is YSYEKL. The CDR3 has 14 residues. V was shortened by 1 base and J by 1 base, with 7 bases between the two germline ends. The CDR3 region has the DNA TGCGCCAGCAGCCAAGTTGGGCCGAACACTGAAGCTTTCTTT. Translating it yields CASSQVGPNTEAFF.

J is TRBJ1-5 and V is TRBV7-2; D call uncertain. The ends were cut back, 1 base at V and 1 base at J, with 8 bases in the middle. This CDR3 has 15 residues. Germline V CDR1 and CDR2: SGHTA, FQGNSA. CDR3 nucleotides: TGTGCCAGCAGCTTAGACAGTCTCAGCAATCAGCCCCAGCATTTT. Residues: CASSLDSLSNQPQHF.